Each of the 4 T cell receptor beta chains below was sequenced from the same sample in a study of OX40 agonist ivuxolimab in advanced cancers. Sequenced by immunoSEQ multiplex PCR; TCRdb stores in-frame clones only, minus some. The data contain over 150,000 clones, roughly 94% of them singletons. This material consisted of CD4+ or CD8+ T cells sorted from blood, taken in a trial of the OX40 agonist ivuxolimab. The receptor source for this set is an adult with an advanced solid tumor such as melanoma, head and neck, liver or kidney cancer.

The chain joins TRBV6-5 to TRBJ1-5, with D perhaps TRBD1 (5 bases). The CDR3 is 14 residues long. V lost 7 bases and J 5 bases, leaving 15 bases between the germline ends. Germline V gene sequence: CDR1 MNHEY, CDR2 SVGAGI. For the CDR3, the DNA is TGTGCCAGCAATTTTTGGGGGGATCATCAGCCCCAGCATTTT. Translating it yields CASNFWGDHQPQHF.

The genes are TRBV18 and TRBJ2-3; 9 positions match TRBD2. After removal of 6 bases from V and 1 base from J, the junction contained 11 bases not matched to a gene. Germline V gene data show CDR1 as KGHSH and CDR2 as LQKENI. CDR3 length equals 17 residues. In DNA form, the CDR3 reads TGTGCCAGCTCCCGGATACGGGCTAGCGGGGGCACAGATACGCAGTATTTT. Protein sequence: CASSRIRASGGTDTQYF.

This rearrangement joins TRBV7-8 to TRBJ1-5; D call uncertain. Germline V gene data show CDR1 as SGHVS and CDR2 as FQNEAQ. Trimming pared 0 bases from V and 5 bases from J, leaving 14 bases between. The CDR3 is made up of 16 amino acids. CDR3: CASSLARPTLYQPQHF. CDR3 sequence (DNA): TGTGCCAGCAGCTTAGCTAGGCCCACGTTGTATCAGCCCCAGCATTTT.

CDR3 coding DNA: TGTGCCAGCAGCTTGGTTGGGGACCTTTACTCCTACGAGCAGTACTTC. Its translation is CASSLVGDLYSYEQYF. This chain links TRBV5-6 with TRBJ2-7; tentatively, D is TRBD1 or TRBD2 (5 bases each). Germline V lookup: CDR1 SGHDT, CDR2 YYEEEE. The CDR3 covers 16 residues. V was shortened by 0 bases and J by 0 bases, with 13 bases between the two germline ends.